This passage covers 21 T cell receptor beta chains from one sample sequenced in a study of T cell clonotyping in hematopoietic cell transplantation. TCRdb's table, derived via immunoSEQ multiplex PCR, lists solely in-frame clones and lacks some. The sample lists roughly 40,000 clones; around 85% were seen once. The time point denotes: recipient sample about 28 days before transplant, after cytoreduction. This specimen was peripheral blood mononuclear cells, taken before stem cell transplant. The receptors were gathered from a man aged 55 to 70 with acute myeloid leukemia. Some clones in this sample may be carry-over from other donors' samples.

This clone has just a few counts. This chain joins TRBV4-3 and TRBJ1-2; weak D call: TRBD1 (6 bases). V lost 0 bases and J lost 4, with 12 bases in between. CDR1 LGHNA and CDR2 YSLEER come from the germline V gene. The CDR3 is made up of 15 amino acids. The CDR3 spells CASSQENTGLYGYTF. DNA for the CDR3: TGCGCCAGCAGCCAAGAAAATACAGGGCTCTATGGCTACACCTTC.

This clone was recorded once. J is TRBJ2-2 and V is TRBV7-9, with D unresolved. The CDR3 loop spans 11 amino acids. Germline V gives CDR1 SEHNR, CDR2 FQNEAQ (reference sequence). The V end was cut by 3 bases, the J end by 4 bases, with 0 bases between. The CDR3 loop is CASSFTGELFF. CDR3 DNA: TGTGCCAGCAGCTTCACCGGGGAGCTGTTTTTT.

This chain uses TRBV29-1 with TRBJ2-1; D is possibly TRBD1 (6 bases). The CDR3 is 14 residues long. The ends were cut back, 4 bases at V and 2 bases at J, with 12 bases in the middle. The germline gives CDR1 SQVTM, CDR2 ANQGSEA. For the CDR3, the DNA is TGCAGCGTTGGAACAGGGCGGACCTACAATGAGCAGTTCTTC. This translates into CSVGTGRTYNEQFF.

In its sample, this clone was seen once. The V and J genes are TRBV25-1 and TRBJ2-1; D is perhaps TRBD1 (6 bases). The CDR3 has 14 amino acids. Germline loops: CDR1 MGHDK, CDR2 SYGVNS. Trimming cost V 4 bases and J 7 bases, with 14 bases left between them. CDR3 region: CASSGAQGWNEQFF. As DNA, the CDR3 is TGTGCCAGCAGTGGAGCACAGGGTTGGAATGAGCAGTTCTTC.

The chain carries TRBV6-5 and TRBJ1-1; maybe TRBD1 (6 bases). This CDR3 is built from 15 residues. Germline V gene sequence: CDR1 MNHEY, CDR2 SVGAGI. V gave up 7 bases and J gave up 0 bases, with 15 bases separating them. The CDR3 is CASTRLTGMNTEAFF. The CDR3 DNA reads TGTGCCAGCACCCGATTGACAGGAATGAACACTGAAGCTTTCTTT.

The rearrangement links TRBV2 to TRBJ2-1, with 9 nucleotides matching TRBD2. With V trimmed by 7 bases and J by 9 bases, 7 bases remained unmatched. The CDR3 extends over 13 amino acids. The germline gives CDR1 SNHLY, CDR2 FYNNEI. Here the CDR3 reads CASTAGGRPEQFF. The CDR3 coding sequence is TGTGCCAGCACGGCGGGGGGGCGTCCTGAGCAGTTCTTC.

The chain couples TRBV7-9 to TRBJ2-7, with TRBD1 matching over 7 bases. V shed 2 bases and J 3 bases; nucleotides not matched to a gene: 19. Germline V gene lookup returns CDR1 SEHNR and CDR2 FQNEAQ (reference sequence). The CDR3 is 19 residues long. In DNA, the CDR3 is TGTGCCAGCAGCTTAAGAGGCCCAGGGACAGCAGGGTTCCTCTACGAGCAGTACTTC. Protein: CASSLRGPGTAGFLYEQYF.

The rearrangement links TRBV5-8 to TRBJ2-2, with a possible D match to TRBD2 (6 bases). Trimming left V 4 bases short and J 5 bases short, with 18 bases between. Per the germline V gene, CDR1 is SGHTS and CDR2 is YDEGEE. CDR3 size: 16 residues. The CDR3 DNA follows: TGTGCCAGCAGCCGGGGCGGGGTAGCGAGGACCGGGGAGCTGTTTTTT. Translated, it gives CASSRGGVARTGELFF.

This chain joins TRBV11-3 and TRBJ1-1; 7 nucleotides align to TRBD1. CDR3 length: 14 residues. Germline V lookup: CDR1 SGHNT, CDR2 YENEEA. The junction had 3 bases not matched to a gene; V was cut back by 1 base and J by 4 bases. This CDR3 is CASSLGGQSTEAFF. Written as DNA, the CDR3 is TGTGCCAGCAGCTTAGGGGGACAGTCCACTGAAGCTTTCTTT.

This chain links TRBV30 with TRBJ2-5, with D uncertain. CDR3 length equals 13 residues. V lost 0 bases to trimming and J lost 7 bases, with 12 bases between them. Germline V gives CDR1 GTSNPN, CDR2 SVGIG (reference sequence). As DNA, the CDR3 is TGTGCCTGGAGTGTAAGGAAAGTGGCGACCCAGTACTTC. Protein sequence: CAWSVRKVATQYF.

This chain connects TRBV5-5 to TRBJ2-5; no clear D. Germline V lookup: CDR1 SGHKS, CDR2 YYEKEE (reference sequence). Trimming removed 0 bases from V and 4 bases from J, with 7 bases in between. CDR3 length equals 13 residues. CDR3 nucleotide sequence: TGTGCCAGCAGCTTGGTCTTTGGAGAGACCCAGTACTTC. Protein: CASSLVFGETQYF.

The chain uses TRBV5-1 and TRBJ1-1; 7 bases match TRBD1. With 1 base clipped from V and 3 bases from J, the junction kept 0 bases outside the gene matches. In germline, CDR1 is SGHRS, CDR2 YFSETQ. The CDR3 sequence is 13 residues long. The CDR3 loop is CASSLTGDTEAFF. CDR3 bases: TGCGCCAGCAGCTTGACAGGGGACACTGAAGCTTTCTTT.

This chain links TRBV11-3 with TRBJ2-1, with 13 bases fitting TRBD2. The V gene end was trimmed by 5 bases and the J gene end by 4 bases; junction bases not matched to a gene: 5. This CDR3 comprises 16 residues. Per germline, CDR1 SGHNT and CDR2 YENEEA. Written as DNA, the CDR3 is TGTGCCAGCAGCGCCCTACTAGCGGGGGGGTACAATGAGCAGTTCTTC. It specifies CASSALLAGGYNEQFF.

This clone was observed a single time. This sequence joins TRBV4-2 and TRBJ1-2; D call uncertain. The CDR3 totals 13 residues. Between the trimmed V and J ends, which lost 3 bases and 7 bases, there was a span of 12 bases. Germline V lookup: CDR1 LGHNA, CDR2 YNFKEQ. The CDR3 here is CASSQTLEGGYTF. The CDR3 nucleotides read TGTGCCAGCAGCCAGACACTCGAAGGTGGCTACACCTTC.

CDR3 loop: CASSYLQGGEQYF. The CDR3 DNA sequence: TGTGCCAGCAGTTACTTACAGGGCGGAGAGCAGTACTTC. This chain links TRBV6-5 with TRBJ2-7; D possibly corresponds to TRBD1 (6 bases). CDR1 and CDR2 from the germline V gene are MNHEY and SVGAGI. CDR3 size: 13 residues. Trimming took 1 base from V and 7 from J, leaving 11 bases between them.

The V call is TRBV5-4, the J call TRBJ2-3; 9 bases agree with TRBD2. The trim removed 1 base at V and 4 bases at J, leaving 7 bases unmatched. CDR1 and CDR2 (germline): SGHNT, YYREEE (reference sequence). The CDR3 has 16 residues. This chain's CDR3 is CASSLPLAGSADTQYF. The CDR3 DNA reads TGTGCCAGCAGCTTGCCCCTAGCGGGGTCCGCAGATACGCAGTATTTT.

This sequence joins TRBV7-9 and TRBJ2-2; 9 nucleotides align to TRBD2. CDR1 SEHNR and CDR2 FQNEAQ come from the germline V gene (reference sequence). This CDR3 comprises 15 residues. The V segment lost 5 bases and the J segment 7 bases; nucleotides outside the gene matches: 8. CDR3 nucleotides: TGTGCCAGCAGCCTAGGACTAGCGCAGGACGGGGAGCTGTTTTTT. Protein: CASSLGLAQDGELFF.

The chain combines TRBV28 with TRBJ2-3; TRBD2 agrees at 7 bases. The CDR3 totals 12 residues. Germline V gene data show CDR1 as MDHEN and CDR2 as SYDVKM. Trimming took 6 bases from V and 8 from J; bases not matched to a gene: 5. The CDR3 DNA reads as TGTGCCAGCAGACTCTCGGGAGGTACGCAGTATTTT. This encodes CASRLSGGTQYF.

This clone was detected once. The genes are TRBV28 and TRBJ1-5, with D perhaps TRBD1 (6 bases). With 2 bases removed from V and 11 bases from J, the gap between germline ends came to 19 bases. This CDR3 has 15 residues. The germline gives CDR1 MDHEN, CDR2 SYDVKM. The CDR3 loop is CASSLGVRGVRAQHF. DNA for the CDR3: TGTGCCAGCAGTTTAGGGGTAAGGGGGGTTAGAGCCCAGCATTTT.

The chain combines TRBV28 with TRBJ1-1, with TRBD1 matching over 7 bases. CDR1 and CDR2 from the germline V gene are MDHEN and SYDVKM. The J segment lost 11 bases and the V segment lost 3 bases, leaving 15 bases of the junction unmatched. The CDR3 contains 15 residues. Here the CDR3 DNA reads TGTGCCAGCAGTTTCGCCCTAGGGGGCGCGGAGTCGGCTTTCTTT. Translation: CASSFALGGAESAFF.

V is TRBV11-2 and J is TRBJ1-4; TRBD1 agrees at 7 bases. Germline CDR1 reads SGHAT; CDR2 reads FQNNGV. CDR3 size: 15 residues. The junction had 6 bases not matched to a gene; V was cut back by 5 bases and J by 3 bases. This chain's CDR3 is CASSGRGLSNEKLFF. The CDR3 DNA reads TGTGCCAGCAGCGGGAGGGGGCTCTCTAATGAAAAACTGTTTTTT.